This T cell receptor (beta chain) was identified in a study of neurological immune-mediated disorders. Study summary: In a group of roughly 34 multiple sclerosis patients, roughly 30 had the relapsing-remitting type and 3 had the secondary progressive type.

Notes on this clonotype: The antigen is not known. At one boundary the junction diverges from the germline segment, which might be a read error.

The CDR3 contains 15 residues. Germline V gene sequence: CDR1 SGHRS, CDR2 YFSETQ. 5'RACE generated cDNA with 10-nucleotide random UMIs. TCRdb reanalysed the 5' RACE reads using MiXCR and keeps one entry per CDR3 protein. The sample lists tens of thousands of distinct CDR3 sequences, around 4.5% seen once, with 5% to 6% in the top ten. Notes on the study in general: Phylogenetic analysis grouped 18 of 34 multiple sclerosis patients' repertoires together, suggesting a possible repertoire signature. For the multiple sclerosis repertoire cluster, no association with any clinical or MRI feature was found.

Described time point: longitudinal time-point 3. The sequence was collected from a woman aged 55-70 years with multiple sclerosis. Sequencing was performed on PBMCs. V is TRBV5-1 and J is TRBJ2-3; D perhaps matches TRBD2 (6 bases). CDR3 coding DNA: TGCGCCAGCAGCCAAGGCGGGATCCGCACACATACGCAGTATTTT. Its translation: CASSQGGIRTHTQYF.